The rows below give T cell receptor beta chains drawn from one sample of a study of cytomegalovirus exposure and HLA in healthy donors. Sequenced by immunoSEQ multiplex PCR; TCRdb stores in-frame clones only, minus some. The profile shows around 60,000 clones, approximately 95% of them singletons. The sample was PBMCs. Every receptor here comes from a woman aged 18-29 years in good health and CMV-seronegative. Each CDR3 is given with its conserved first and last residue. Fields, in order: CDR3 DNA, CDR3 protein, J gene, D gene, V gene, clone size. D genes are given only for firm matches. Size is omitted from some rows. Given values are once, few, many or a class for expanded clones.

CDR3 DNA: TGTGCCAGCAGTGAGGATGGCAGGGTGGCCCTCCACTTT; CDR3 protein: CASSEDGRVALHF; J gene: TRBJ1-6; D gene: -; V gene: TRBV25-1; clone size: -
CDR3 DNA: TGTGCCAGTAGTCTACGGGGACTAGCGGGGACAACCTCCTACGAGCAGTACTTC; CDR3 protein: CASSLRGLAGTTSYEQYF; J gene: TRBJ2-7; D gene: TRBD2; V gene: TRBV19; clone size: -
CDR3 DNA: TGTGCCAGCAGTGAAAGACTCGCTACCTTGGGAAACATTCAGTACTTC; CDR3 protein: CASSERLATLGNIQYF; J gene: TRBJ2-4; D gene: -; V gene: TRBV6-1; clone size: -
CDR3 DNA: TGTGCCAGCAGGCCCCACTACACTGAAGCTTTCTTT; CDR3 protein: CASRPHYTEAFF; J gene: TRBJ1-1; D gene: -; V gene: TRBV6-1; clone size: once
CDR3 DNA: TGTGCCAGCAGCTCCCTAAGCACAGATACGCAGTATTTT; CDR3 protein: CASSSLSTDTQYF; J gene: TRBJ2-3; D gene: -; V gene: TRBV7-8; clone size: -
CDR3 DNA: TGCGCCAGCAGCCGGGGACAGGGGGCTCCAAGCTATGGCTACACCTTC; CDR3 protein: CASSRGQGAPSYGYTF; J gene: TRBJ1-2; D gene: TRBD1; V gene: TRBV4-3; clone size: -
CDR3 DNA: TGTGCCAGCAGCCCCCCGGGACTACAACAACAAGATACGCAGTATTTT; CDR3 protein: CASSPPGLQQQDTQYF; J gene: TRBJ2-3; D gene: TRBD2; V gene: TRBV9; clone size: -
CDR3 DNA: TGTGCCACCAGCACAGGGTTGGGCTCTGGAAACACCATATATTTT; CDR3 protein: CATSTGLGSGNTIYF; J gene: TRBJ1-3; D gene: -; V gene: TRBV15; clone size: -
CDR3 DNA: TGTGCCAGCGGATCCGCGGGACAGGGGTCTGAAGCTTTCTTT; CDR3 protein: CASGSAGQGSEAFF; J gene: TRBJ1-1; D gene: TRBD1; V gene: TRBV28; clone size: -
CDR3 DNA: TGTGCCAGCAGTTTGGTGCGGGAGGGGAACAATGAGCAGTTCTTC; CDR3 protein: CASSLVREGNNEQFF; J gene: TRBJ2-1; D gene: TRBD2; V gene: TRBV27; clone size: -
CDR3 DNA: TGCGCCAGCAGCCAAGGGACGGCACGGGAGGGTGGCTACACCTTC; CDR3 protein: CASSQGTAREGGYTF; J gene: TRBJ1-2; D gene: -; V gene: TRBV4-1; clone size: -
CDR3 DNA: TGTGCCTGGGTACCAACAGGTTCCTACGAGCAGTACTTC; CDR3 protein: CAWVPTGSYEQYF; J gene: TRBJ2-7; D gene: -; V gene: TRBV30; clone size: -
CDR3 DNA: TGTGCCAGCAGTTTGGCGGGGGACTACGAGCAGTACTTC; CDR3 protein: CASSLAGDYEQYF; J gene: TRBJ2-7; D gene: TRBD2; V gene: TRBV27; clone size: -
CDR3 DNA: TGCGCCAGCAGCCAATGGCGGGACCGAACAGATACGCAGTATTTT; CDR3 protein: CASSQWRDRTDTQYF; J gene: TRBJ2-3; D gene: -; V gene: TRBV4-1; clone size: -
CDR3 DNA: TGTGCCAGCAGCTTAGCGCTCCGGAGGACCACAGATACGCAGTATTTT; CDR3 protein: CASSLALRRTTDTQYF; J gene: TRBJ2-3; D gene: -; V gene: TRBV7-2; clone size: few
CDR3 DNA: TGTGCCAGCTCAGTGAGTTTCTACAATGAGCAGTTCTTC; CDR3 protein: CASSVSFYNEQFF; J gene: TRBJ2-1; D gene: -; V gene: TRBV18; clone size: -
CDR3 DNA: TGCAGCGTCGACAGGGGTGGACCCACCGGGGAGCTGTTTTTT; CDR3 protein: CSVDRGGPTGELFF; J gene: TRBJ2-2; D gene: TRBD1; V gene: TRBV29-1; clone size: -
CDR3 DNA: TGTGCCACCTCCGGGGGGGGAAAAGAGACCCAGTACTTC; CDR3 protein: CATSGGGKETQYF; J gene: TRBJ2-5; D gene: TRBD2; V gene: TRBV6-5; clone size: once
CDR3 DNA: TGTGCCAGCAGCCCAAGACAGGGGCGCCTGGAGCAGTACTTC; CDR3 protein: CASSPRQGRLEQYF; J gene: TRBJ2-7; D gene: TRBD1; V gene: TRBV7-9; clone size: -
CDR3 DNA: TGTGCCAGCAGTTTAGCGGGGGCCACAGATACGCAGTATTTT; CDR3 protein: CASSLAGATDTQYF; J gene: TRBJ2-3; D gene: -; V gene: TRBV28; clone size: -
CDR3 DNA: TGTGCCAGCAGCTTAGGGGAGGCAGATACGCAGTATTTT; CDR3 protein: CASSLGEADTQYF; J gene: TRBJ2-3; D gene: -; V gene: TRBV7-9; clone size: -
CDR3 DNA: TGTGCCAGCACCCCAGTTCCCCCCGGGGAGCTGTTTTTT; CDR3 protein: CASTPVPPGELFF; J gene: TRBJ2-2; D gene: -; V gene: TRBV27; clone size: -
CDR3 DNA: TGTGCCAGCAGCGTACCGGGACTAGCGGGCACCGGGGAGCTGTTTTTT; CDR3 protein: CASSVPGLAGTGELFF; J gene: TRBJ2-2; D gene: TRBD2; V gene: TRBV5-4; clone size: -
CDR3 DNA: TGTGCCAGCAGCTTAGGGAGAGGGTGGAATGAGCAGTTCTTC; CDR3 protein: CASSLGRGWNEQFF; J gene: TRBJ2-1; D gene: -; V gene: TRBV11-3; clone size: -
CDR3 DNA: TGCGCCAGCAGCGTAGCGACTAGCGGGAGCTACAATGAGCAGTTCTTC; CDR3 protein: CASSVATSGSYNEQFF; J gene: TRBJ2-1; D gene: TRBD2; V gene: TRBV5-1; clone size: -
CDR3 DNA: TGCGCCAGCAGCCAAGTTTCAGGGTTTGGTGAAAAACTGTTTTTT; CDR3 protein: CASSQVSGFGEKLFF; J gene: TRBJ1-4; D gene: -; V gene: TRBV4-1; clone size: -
CDR3 DNA: TGTGCCAGCAGGCTACCCGGGACAGGGAGGTTTGACCAGTACTTC; CDR3 protein: CASRLPGTGRFDQYF; J gene: TRBJ2-5; D gene: TRBD1; V gene: TRBV6-1; clone size: -
CDR3 DNA: TGTGCCAGCAGCTTGGGGACAGCCCCGACCGATGGCTACACCTTC; CDR3 protein: CASSLGTAPTDGYTF; J gene: TRBJ1-2; D gene: -; V gene: TRBV5-6; clone size: -
CDR3 DNA: TGTGCCAGCTCACCGAGGGCGGGAGGCATAGAGACCCAGTACTTC; CDR3 protein: CASSPRAGGIETQYF; J gene: TRBJ2-5; D gene: TRBD2; V gene: TRBV18; clone size: -
CDR3 DNA: TGTGCCAGCACCCCATCAGGGGGGTATTTT; CDR3 protein: CASTPSGGYF; J gene: TRBJ2-3; D gene: TRBD1; V gene: TRBV7-2; clone size: -
CDR3 DNA: TGCGCCAGCAGCCGGACAGGGGGTTTTACTGAAGCTTTCTTT; CDR3 protein: CASSRTGGFTEAFF; J gene: TRBJ1-1; D gene: TRBD1; V gene: TRBV10-1; clone size: -
CDR3 DNA: TGTGCCAGCAGCCCCGGAGGGGAGGGTAATGAAAAACTGTTTTTT; CDR3 protein: CASSPGGEGNEKLFF; J gene: TRBJ1-4; D gene: -; V gene: TRBV5-4; clone size: -
CDR3 DNA: TGTGCCAGCAGTTACATGGCGGGAGGTGCGGATGAGCAGTTCTTC; CDR3 protein: CASSYMAGGADEQFF; J gene: TRBJ2-1; D gene: TRBD2; V gene: TRBV6-5; clone size: -
CDR3 DNA: TGTGCCAGCAGCTCCCGGGACAGGCCTAACTATGGCTACACCTTC; CDR3 protein: CASSSRDRPNYGYTF; J gene: TRBJ1-2; D gene: TRBD1; V gene: TRBV7-2; clone size: once
CDR3 DNA: TGTGCCATCAGGGGTAGTGAGGACACCGGGGAGCTGTTTTTT; CDR3 protein: CAIRGSEDTGELFF; J gene: TRBJ2-2; D gene: -; V gene: TRBV10-3; clone size: -
CDR3 DNA: TGTGCCAGCAGTTTGGGTCTAGCGGGGATCAATGAGCAGTTCTTC; CDR3 protein: CASSLGLAGINEQFF; J gene: TRBJ2-1; D gene: TRBD2; V gene: TRBV27; clone size: -
CDR3 DNA: TGTGCCAGCAGCTCCCCAAGACAGGGCTCTGGAAACACCATATATTTT; CDR3 protein: CASSSPRQGSGNTIYF; J gene: TRBJ1-3; D gene: TRBD1; V gene: TRBV13; clone size: -
CDR3 DNA: TGTGCCAGCTCACGTGGGCAGGGGGCCTACGAGCAGTACTTC; CDR3 protein: CASSRGQGAYEQYF; J gene: TRBJ2-7; D gene: TRBD1; V gene: TRBV18; clone size: -
CDR3 DNA: TGTGCCAGCTCACCACCCAGAGGGACAGGGGCCACCCGTGGTGAGCAGTTCTTC; CDR3 protein: CASSPPRGTGATRGEQFF; J gene: TRBJ2-1; D gene: TRBD1; V gene: TRBV18; clone size: -
CDR3 DNA: TGTGCCAACAACACAGGGGTGGGGGACAATGAGCAGTTCTTC; CDR3 protein: CANNTGVGDNEQFF; J gene: TRBJ2-1; D gene: TRBD1; V gene: TRBV27; clone size: -
CDR3 DNA: TGTGCCAGCAGCCGCGTGTCCATTGGCGAGCAGTACTTC; CDR3 protein: CASSRVSIGEQYF; J gene: TRBJ2-7; D gene: -; V gene: TRBV7-2; clone size: -
CDR3 DNA: TGTGCCAGCAGTCAAGGAGGGGATAGCAATCAGCCCCAGCATTTT; CDR3 protein: CASSQGGDSNQPQHF; J gene: TRBJ1-5; D gene: -; V gene: TRBV28; clone size: -
CDR3 DNA: TGTGCCAGCAGTTTATGGCGGGGGGACTACGAGCAGTACTTC; CDR3 protein: CASSLWRGDYEQYF; J gene: TRBJ2-7; D gene: TRBD2; V gene: TRBV27; clone size: -
CDR3 DNA: TGTGGGGTTCGCGGGGGGGAGTCCGACGAGCAGTACTTC; CDR3 protein: CGVRGGESDEQYF; J gene: TRBJ2-7; D gene: TRBD2; V gene: TRBV6-5; clone size: -
CDR3 DNA: TGTGCCAGCAGTTACTCGTGGGGAGGAGGCTACGAGCAGTACTTC; CDR3 protein: CASSYSWGGGYEQYF; J gene: TRBJ2-7; D gene: -; V gene: TRBV6-5; clone size: -
CDR3 DNA: TGTGCCTGGAGCTGGACAGGCCCCAGCAATCAGCCCCAGCATTTT; CDR3 protein: CAWSWTGPSNQPQHF; J gene: TRBJ1-5; D gene: TRBD1; V gene: TRBV30; clone size: -
CDR3 DNA: TGCAGCGTTGGGGGGGAGGGCTGGGCCCAGTACTTC; CDR3 protein: CSVGGEGWAQYF; J gene: TRBJ2-5; D gene: TRBD2; V gene: TRBV29-1; clone size: -